This paragraph covers one T cell receptor beta chain sequence. This clonotype has at least ten counts. Its antigen is unknown. No per-base quality is available; no much larger clone lies one base away. The data were produced on an Illumina MiSeq. TCRdb reprocessed the public reads (quality trimming at Q25 with fastp, clone calling with MiXCR) and kept in-frame beta chains. Records with the same CDR3 protein are collapsed into one entry carrying the most frequent genes and DNA. The sample table lists just under 6,000 distinct CDR3 sequences, roughly 10% of them with a count of one. The ten largest account for around 5% of the sample. The record originates from a study. Ends trimmed: V by 5 bases, J by 7 bases; bases unmatched to a gene: 4. The CDR3, cysteine through phenylalanine, is 15 amino acids long. CDR3 DNA is the only sequence kept; it has 45 bases, read in frame from the first base. Via the germline V gene, CDR1 is SGHTA and CDR2 FQGTGA.

The sequence was obtained from a human donor with rheumatoid arthritis. The sample was CD4+ T cells from synovial fluid. The chain is made from TRBV7-3 and TRBJ2-1, and 14 junctional nucleotides match TRBD2. Read as DNA, the sequence is TGTGCCAGCAGCCCCGGGACTAGCGGGAGTAATGAGCAGTTCTTC. Its amino acids are CASSPGTSGSNEQFF.